This T cell receptor (beta chain) came from a study of blood T cells in healthy people across ages (dated by TCRdb to between 2015 and 2017). For context, the study as a whole: In model experiments, template switching captured roughly one uniquely barcoded TCR beta cDNA molecule for every two T cells. The study measured age-related changes in TCR beta repertoire diversity using deep sequencing normalized with unique cDNA molecular identifiers. The donors were split into four age groups: young (average around 17 years), middle-aged (39), aged (62) and long-lived (more than 80). To avoid experimental bias, donors of different ages were randomly spread across the sequencing lanes. Two additional independent replicas of 1 million unique cDNA reads from the same blood draw were analyzed for two donors (one aged 18 to 30 and one aged 80 or older). Broader findings and caveats from the paper: Estimates of total diversity from one million sequenced T cells were regarded as lower bounds and underestimates. The CMV infection status of donors was not known, potentially confounding age-related changes in expanded clonotypes. The long-lived group showed more naive CD4+ T cells, fewer expanded clones and increased TCR diversity than the aged group, suggesting age selection. Observed TCR beta diversity per million T cells fell roughly linearly with age, and a significant reduction was already apparent by age around 36. Because profiling used bulk unsorted PBMCs, naive and antigen-experienced compartments could not be compared conclusively. There was a strong correlation between observed TCR beta diversity and the percentage of naive T cells measured by flow cytometry.

Donors were 39 systemically healthy Caucasian individuals from Russia aged roughly 6 to 95 years. Each donor gave 8 to 10 milliliters of peripheral blood, collected into EDTA-treated Vacutainer tubes. Ficoll-Paque density-gradient centrifugation was used to isolate PBMCs, with at least 7 million per sample. Trizol reagent was used to extract total RNA from the PBMCs, yielding at least 5.5 micrograms per sample. Naive CD45RAhigh/CD27high T cell percentages were measured by flow cytometry on a PBMC aliquot from every donor. The sample holds a few counts of this clonotype. It lacks a known antigen. No much larger clone is present one base from it, and per-base qualities are unavailable. The method was 5' RACE. This sample was sequenced with an Illumina HiSeq 2500. The second PCR ran for roughly 7 to 12 cycles and used a J-beta primer mix along with a sample-barcoded 5' primer. Each TCR beta cDNA molecule received a unique molecular identifier from a template-switch 5' adaptor carrying 12 random nucleotides. Each sample yielded at least 3 million CDR3-containing paired-end reads. First-strand cDNA synthesis was performed from all RNA using the Mint cDNA synthesis kit, with priming by a TRBC-specific oligonucleotide. After uracil-DNA glycosylase treatment, a first 18-cycle PCR used universal primers M1SS and BC2_uni_R on all cDNA. In the paper's pipeline: Each sample was normalized by randomly selecting 1 million high-quality reads, each carrying a distinct molecular identifier. Reads with shared molecular identifiers were discarded instead of being binned into consensus sequences. MiTCR, set to a Q25 quality threshold and the strictest error-elimination algorithm, was used for CDR3 identification, clonotype clustering and error correction. A nonparametric unseen species model with Euler transformation was used to estimate lower-bound total TCR beta diversity. TCRdb reprocessing: public reads trimmed at Q25 with fastp, clones called with MiXCR, in-frame beta chains kept. Records with the same CDR3 protein are collapsed into one entry carrying the most frequent genes and DNA. The V and J calls reflect TCRdb's pipeline rather than the authors' work. The sample profile shows under 2,000,000 distinct CDR3 sequences; less than 50% of them were found once. The ten largest clonotypes hold over 2% of the sample.

V loses 6 bases, J loses 4 bases, and the germline ends lie 10 bases apart. Including the terminal cysteine and phenylalanine, the CDR3 comprises 13 residues. Only the CDR3 part of the read is kept: 39 bases, read in frame from the first base. CDR1 and CDR2 are drawn from the germline V gene: SNHLY, FYNNEI. The sequencing input was blood. The receptor comes from a woman in her thirties or forties in good health. The chain links TRBV2 with TRBJ1-5; TRBD1 is possibly the D segment (6 matching bases). The CDR3 region reads CASRVQGNQPQHF. The DNA sequence is as follows: TGTGCCAGCAGGGTGCAGGGGAATCAGCCCCAGCATTTT.